These T cell receptor beta chains were read from a single sample in a study of human T cells and chemical hapten exposure. TCRdb passed the RACE reads through MiXCR, listing each CDR3 protein once. The sample carries about 42,000 distinct CDR3 sequences, around 12% recorded once. Material: whole blood, obtained in connection with sensitization to the hapten diphenylcyclopropenone (DPC). All receptors derive from a woman aged 30 to 39 with alopecia areata. Some clones in this sample may be carry-over from other donors' samples. The CDR3 runs from the conserved cysteine through the conserved F or W. The order of the fields is J gene, V gene, D gene, clone size, CDR3 protein, CDR3 DNA. A D gene is named only where the DNA matches it firmly. Clone size is not always given. Where it is, it says once, few, many or a class for expanded clones.

TRBJ2-6,TRBV7-6,-,-,CASSSYFSGANVLTF,TGTGCCAGCAGCTCCTACTTCTCTGGGGCCAACGTCCTGACTTTC
TRBJ2-1,TRBV5-1,-,few,CASRLMAGRGLDEQFF,TGCGCCAGCAGGTTGATGGCGGGAAGGGGGCTAGATGAGCAGTTCTTC
TRBJ2-1,TRBV29-1,-,many,CRAGRNNEQFF,TGTAGGGCAGGGCGGAACAATGAGCAGTTCTTC
TRBJ2-5,TRBV6-6,-,-,CASSYAGSETQYF,TGTGCCAGCAGTTACGCGGGTTCTGAGACCCAGTACTTC
TRBJ2-6,TRBV20-1,-,many,CSARTISGANVLTF,TGCAGTGCCAGGACCATCTCTGGGGCCAACGTCCTGACTTTC
TRBJ1-1,TRBV27,-,many,CASRSGIEAFF,TGTGCCAGCAGGTCGGGGATTGAAGCTTTCTTT
TRBJ2-1,TRBV2,-,-,CASSEVMAKPEQFF,TGTGCCAGCAGTGAAGTTATGGCTAAGCCCGAGCAGTTCTTC
TRBJ1-5,TRBV2,-,many,CASSESTGSKPQHF,TGTGCCAGCAGTGAATCTACGGGGTCGAAGCCCCAGCATTTT
TRBJ1-1,TRBV4-2,TRBD1,-,CASSQGTGGASEAFF,TGTGCCAGCAGCCAGGGGACAGGGGGGGCCTCTGAAGCTTTCTTT
TRBJ2-1,TRBV7-9,-,medium-sized,CASSPSGTSLAEQFF,TGTGCCAGCAGCCCCAGCGGAACTTCGCTGGCTGAGCAGTTCTTC
TRBJ1-1,TRBV7-9,-,-,CASSSRGTADEAFF,TGTGCCAGCAGCTCAAGGGGGACGGCAGATGAAGCTTTCTTT
TRBJ2-6,TRBV7-9,TRBD2,few,CASSPQRGGPGWGANVLTF,TGTGCCAGCAGCCCACAACGCGGGGGGCCCGGATGGGGGGCCAACGTCCTGACTTTC
TRBJ1-2,TRBV28,-,many,CASSPVEGYGYTF,TGTGCCAGCAGTCCGGTTGAGGGCTATGGCTACACCTTC
TRBJ1-2,TRBV29-1,-,-,CSAYLGRIQEGYTF,TGCAGCGCATACCTTGGCCGGATTCAGGAGGGCTACACCTTC
TRBJ2-7,TRBV6-1,-,few,CASRPSTSRYEQYF,TGTGCCAGCAGACCTTCAACCTCCAGGTACGAGCAGTACTTC
TRBJ1-1,TRBV7-2,-,-,CASSLANLNTEAFF,TGTGCCAGCAGCTTAGCCAACCTGAACACTGAAGCTTTCTTT
TRBJ2-3,TRBV5-6,TRBD1,many,CASSLGRDRSTDTQYF,TGTGCCAGCAGCTTAGGCCGGGACAGGAGCACAGATACGCAGTATTTT
TRBJ2-7,TRBV29-1,-,many,CSVASRSSYEQYF,TGCAGCGTTGCGAGCAGGAGCTCCTACGAGCAGTACTTC
TRBJ2-2,TRBV7-9,TRBD1,many,CASTHGTEGTGELFF,TGTGCCAGCACCCACGGGACAGAGGGCACCGGGGAGCTGTTTTTT
TRBJ2-1,TRBV6-2/TRBV6-3,TRBD2,many,CASRASGNNEQFF,TGTGCCAGCAGAGCTAGCGGGAACAATGAGCAGTTCTTC
TRBJ2-5,TRBV18,-,many,CASSLRVFGETQYF,TGTGCCAGCTCACTCCGGGTGTTCGGAGAGACCCAGTACTTC
TRBJ2-3,TRBV5-1,TRBD2,many,CASSPQAGDSTDTQYF,TGCGCCAGCAGCCCTCAAGCGGGGGATAGCACAGATACGCAGTATTTT
TRBJ2-6,TRBV7-3,TRBD1,few,CASSQDRAGANVLTF,TGTGCCAGCAGCCAGGACAGGGCTGGGGCCAACGTCCTGACTTTC
TRBJ1-1,TRBV6-6,-,many,CASSRTENTEAFF,TGTGCCAGCAGTCGGACAGAGAACACTGAAGCTTTCTTT
TRBJ2-3,TRBV6-2/TRBV6-3,-,many,CASSYFSRGSNTQYF,TGTGCCAGCAGTTATTTTTCTCGGGGCTCGAATACGCAGTATTTT
TRBJ2-7,TRBV27,-,-,CASSLSGGYEQYF,TGTGCCAGCAGTTTATCCGGGGGCTACGAGCAGTACTTC
TRBJ2-1,TRBV12-3/TRBV12-4,TRBD2,few,CASSRLAEGEQFF,TGTGCCAGCAGTCGACTAGCCGAAGGTGAGCAGTTCTTC
TRBJ2-4,TRBV7-2,-,-,CASSFRLWGPQNIQYF,TGTGCCAGCAGCTTCCGTCTTTGGGGGCCTCAAAACATTCAGTACTTC
TRBJ1-5,TRBV6-5,-,many,CASSRVINQPQHF,TGTGCCAGCAGCCGTGTCATTAATCAGCCCCAGCATTTT
TRBJ2-7,TRBV6-2/TRBV6-3,-,-,CASSYFARGEQYF,TGTGCCAGCAGTTACTTTGCTAGGGGCGAGCAGTACTTC
TRBJ2-1,TRBV11-2,TRBD2,many,CASSTLAGGILDEQFF,TGTGCCAGCAGCACCCTAGCGGGAGGGATTCTCGATGAGCAGTTCTTC
TRBJ2-3,TRBV7-2,TRBD2,-,CASSLELAATDTQYF,TGTGCCAGCAGCTTAGAACTAGCGGCGACAGATACGCAGTATTTT
TRBJ2-7,TRBV15,-,many,CATSRQGALTAEQYF,TGTGCCACCAGCAGACAAGGTGCACTTACCGCCGAGCAGTACTTC
TRBJ2-1,TRBV7-9,-,-,CASSLANEQFF,TGTGCCAGCAGCTTAGCGAATGAGCAGTTCTTC
TRBJ2-1,TRBV29-1,-,few,CSGWGGSSYNEQFF,TGCAGCGGCTGGGGCGGAAGCTCCTACAATGAGCAGTTCTTC
TRBJ1-2,TRBV11-2,-,many,CASNQANYGYTF,TGTGCCAGCAACCAGGCTAACTATGGCTACACCTTC
TRBJ2-4,TRBV7-9,TRBD1,-,CASSWGQGEFYF,TGTGCCAGCAGCTGGGGACAGGGCGAGTTTTACTTC
TRBJ2-1,TRBV5-1,-,few,CASSSQALPPNEQFF,TGCGCCAGCAGCTCCCAGGCCCTTCCCCCCAATGAGCAGTTCTTC
TRBJ2-5,TRBV6-2/TRBV6-3,-,few,CASAGVYQETQYF,TGTGCCAGCGCCGGAGTGTACCAAGAGACCCAGTACTTC
TRBJ2-3,TRBV28,TRBD2,many,CASSSPSGTHPDTQYF,TGTGCCAGCAGTTCCCCTAGCGGGACTCACCCAGATACGCAGTATTTT
TRBJ1-5,TRBV7-8,-,many,CASSPLSGFNQPQHF,TGTGCCAGCAGCCCACTTTCGGGCTTCAATCAGCCCCAGCATTTT
TRBJ2-7,TRBV6-2/TRBV6-3,TRBD1,many,CASSRQGQGHYEQYF,TGTGCCAGCAGTCGACAAGGACAGGGGCACTACGAGCAGTACTTC